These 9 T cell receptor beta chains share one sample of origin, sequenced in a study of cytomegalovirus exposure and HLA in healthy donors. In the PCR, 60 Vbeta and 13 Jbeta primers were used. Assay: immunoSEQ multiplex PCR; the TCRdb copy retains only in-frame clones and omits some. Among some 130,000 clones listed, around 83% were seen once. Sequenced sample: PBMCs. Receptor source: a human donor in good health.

The CDR3 loop reads CASSLTGTGGADTEAFF. The DNA of the CDR3 is TGTGCCAGCAGCTTAACCGGGACAGGGGGCGCGGACACTGAAGCTTTCTTT. The J gene is TRBJ1-1, the V gene TRBV7-9; 12 bases are a match to TRBD1. CDR1 SEHNR and CDR2 FQNEAQ come from the germline V gene (reference sequence). Losses at the gene ends were 2 bases for V and 3 bases for J; bases not matched to a gene: 7. The CDR3 extends over 17 amino acids.

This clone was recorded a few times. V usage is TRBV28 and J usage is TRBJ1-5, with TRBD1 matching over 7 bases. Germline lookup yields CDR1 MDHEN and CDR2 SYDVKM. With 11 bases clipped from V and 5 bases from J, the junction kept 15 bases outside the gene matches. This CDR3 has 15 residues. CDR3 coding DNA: TGTGCCTGCGGAGGCCGGGACAGCTACTATCAGCCCCAGCATTTT. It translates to CACGGRDSYYQPQHF.

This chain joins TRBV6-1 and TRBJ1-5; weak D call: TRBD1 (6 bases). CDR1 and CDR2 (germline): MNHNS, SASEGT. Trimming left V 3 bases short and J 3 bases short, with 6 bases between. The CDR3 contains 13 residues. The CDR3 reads CASSEGANQPQHF. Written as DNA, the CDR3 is TGTGCCAGCAGTGAGGGGGCCAATCAGCCCCAGCATTTT.

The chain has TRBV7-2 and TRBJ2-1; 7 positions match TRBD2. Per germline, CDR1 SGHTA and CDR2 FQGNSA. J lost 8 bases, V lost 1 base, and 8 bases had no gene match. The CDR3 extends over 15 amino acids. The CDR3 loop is CASSLVGLSRDEQFF. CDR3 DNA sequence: TGTGCCAGCAGCTTAGTGGGACTATCGAGGGATGAGCAGTTCTTC.

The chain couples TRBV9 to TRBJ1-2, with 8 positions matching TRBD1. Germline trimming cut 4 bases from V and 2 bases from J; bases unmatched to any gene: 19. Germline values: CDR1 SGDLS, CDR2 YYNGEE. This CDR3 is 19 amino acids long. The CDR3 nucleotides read TGTGCCAGCAGCCCTACCGGGACAGGTTCCCCTGAGGGGAACTATGGCTACACCTTC. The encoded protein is CASSPTGTGSPEGNYGYTF.

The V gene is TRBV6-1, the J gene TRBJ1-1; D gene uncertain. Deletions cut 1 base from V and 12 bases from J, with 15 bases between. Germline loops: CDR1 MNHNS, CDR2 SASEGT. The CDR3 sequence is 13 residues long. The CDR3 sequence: CASSEVEGFRPFF. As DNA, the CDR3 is TGTGCCAGCAGTGAAGTCGAGGGCTTCCGGCCTTTCTTT.

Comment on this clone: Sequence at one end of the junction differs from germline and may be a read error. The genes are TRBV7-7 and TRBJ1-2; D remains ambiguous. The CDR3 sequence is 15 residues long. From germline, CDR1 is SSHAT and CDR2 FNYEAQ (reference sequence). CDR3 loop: CASSKRVGSGYGYTF. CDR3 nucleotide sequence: TGTGCTAGCAGCAAACGGGTAGGTAGCGGCTATGGCTACACCTTC. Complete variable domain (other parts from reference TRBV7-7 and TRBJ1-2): GAGVSQSPRYKVTKRGQDVTLRCDPISSHATLYWYQQALGQGPEFLTYFNYEAQPDKSGLPSDRFSAERPEGSISTLTIQRTEQRDSAMYRCASSKRVGSGYGYTFGSGTRLTVV.

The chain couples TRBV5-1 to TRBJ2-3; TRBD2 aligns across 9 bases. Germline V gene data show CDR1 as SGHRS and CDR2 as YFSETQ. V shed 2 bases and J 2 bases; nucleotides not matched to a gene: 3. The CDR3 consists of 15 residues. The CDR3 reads CASSFSGRTTDTQYF. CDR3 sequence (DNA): TGCGCCAGCAGCTTTAGCGGGAGAACCACAGATACGCAGTATTTT.

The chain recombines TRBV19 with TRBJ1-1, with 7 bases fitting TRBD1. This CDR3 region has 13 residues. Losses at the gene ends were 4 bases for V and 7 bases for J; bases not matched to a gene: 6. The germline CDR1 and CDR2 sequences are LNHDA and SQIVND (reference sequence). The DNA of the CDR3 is TGTGCCAGTAGTACAACAGGGGCAAGTGAAGCTTTCTTT. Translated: CASSTTGASEAFF. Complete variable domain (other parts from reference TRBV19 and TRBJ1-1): DGGITQSPKYLFRKEGQNVTLSCEQNLNHDAMYWYRQDPGQGLRLIYYSQIVNDFQKGDIAEGYSVSREKKESFPLTVTSAQKNPTAFYLCASSTTGASEAFFGQGTRLTVV.